This TCR beta chain stems from a study of patients and donors after allogeneic stem cell transplantation. In TCRdb, the RT-PCR reads were re-called with MiXCR into one record per CDR3 protein. The sample includes 390,000 or so distinct CDR3 sequences, 16% of them seen just once. The germline V gene encodes CDR1 SGHAT and CDR2 FQDESV (reference sequence). The CDR3 consists of 18 residues. J was trimmed by 4 bases and V by 4 bases; bases with no gene match: 18. Sample: blood, either unsorted or a sorted T cell fraction (not recorded which). The receptor was isolated from a human donor who was either an allogeneic HSCT recipient or a stem cell or donor lymphocyte infusion donor (not recorded which). It is not recorded whose cells these are; they may come from a transplant donor. The rearrangement joins TRBV11-1 to TRBJ1-2; 7 positions match TRBD1. CDR3 nucleotides: TGTGCCAGCAGCTACGGGACAGCGGGCTCTCCTTCCCTCTATGGCTACACCTTC. Its translation: CASSYGTAGSPSLYGYTF.